The next 12 T cell receptor beta chains were all read from a single sample in a study of radiation and T cells in renal cell carcinoma. Time point given: blood 2 weeks post-SBRT. Treatment meaning: 15 Gy SBRT to primary tumor, nephrectomy 4 weeks later. Assay used: immunoSEQ multiplex PCR; TCRdb lists only in-frame clones, some missing. The sample shows roughly 75,000 clones, about four fifths of them seen only once. Sequencing used blood, obtained from a patient whose treatment included radiotherapy and nephrectomy. Source of these receptors: a man between 60 and 75 years old with renal cell carcinoma.

V usage is TRBV9 and J usage is TRBJ1-4; D not resolved. Germline values: CDR1 SGDLS, CDR2 YYNGEE. Deletions cut 3 bases from V and 8 bases from J, with 17 bases between. The CDR3 is 15 residues long. CDR3 amino acids: CASSADDGSLEKLFF. The CDR3 nucleotides are TGTGCCAGCAGCGCAGACGACGGCTCCTTGGAAAAACTGTTTTTT.

The rearrangement joins TRBV9 to TRBJ2-2; D could derive from TRBD1 or TRBD2 (5 bases each). Trimming shortened V by 3 bases and J by 0 bases, and 12 bases separated the two germline ends. CDR1 SGDLS and CDR2 YYNGEE come from the germline V gene. This CDR3 comprises 16 residues. CDR3 amino acids: CASSGPGTSNTGELFF. In nucleotides, the CDR3 is TGTGCCAGCAGCGGTCCCGGGACGTCGAACACCGGGGAGCTGTTTTTT.

There are a few counts of this clone. CDR3 bases: TGTGCCAGCAGCTCTCTCCTAGGAAATGAGCAGTTCTTC. Translating it yields CASSSLLGNEQFF. The chain couples TRBV11-3 to TRBJ2-1; unclear D gene. Trimming took off 4 bases at V and 7 bases at J, with 11 bases between the two ends. The CDR3 runs to 13 residues. Germline V gene lookup returns CDR1 SGHNT and CDR2 YENEEA.

V and J are TRBV7-2 and TRBJ1-5; no reliable D call. CDR3 length: 14 residues. The V and J ends lost 4 bases and 5 bases respectively, with 12 bases between them. Looked up from germline, CDR1 is SGHTA and CDR2 is FQGNSA. The chain's CDR3 is CASSSTRQDQPQHF. The CDR3 bases are TGTGCCAGCAGCTCTACCCGGCAGGATCAGCCCCAGCATTTT.

V is TRBV19 and J is TRBJ2-5; D unclear. Germline V lookup: CDR1 LNHDA, CDR2 SQIVND (reference sequence). Trimming pared 5 bases from V and 5 bases from J, leaving 15 bases between. The CDR3 consists of 14 residues. The CDR3 DNA reads as TGTGCCAGTAGTCCCGGATTCGTGAAGGAGACCCAGTACTTC. Translated: CASSPGFVKETQYF. Drawing the rest from reference TRBV19 and TRBJ2-5, the complete variable domain is DGGITQSPKYLFRKEGQNVTLSCEQNLNHDAMYWYRQDPGQGLRLIYYSQIVNDFQKGDIAEGYSVSREKKESFPLTVTSAQKNPTAFYLCASSPGFVKETQYFGPGTRLLVL.

This chain joins TRBV5-1 and TRBJ2-2; TRBD2 matches at 9 bases. Trimming removed 4 bases from V and 0 bases from J; junction bases left unmatched: 10. Germline V gives CDR1 SGHRS, CDR2 YFSETQ. The CDR3 is 18 amino acids. The CDR3 DNA sequence: TGCGCCAGCAGCCCCGCCGGGACTAGCATCGCGAACACCGGGGAGCTGTTTTTT. The encoded protein is CASSPAGTSIANTGELFF.

The chain is built from TRBV7-8 and TRBJ1-5, with D possibly TRBD1 on 5 matching bases. The CDR3 contains 12 residues. Germline V gene lookup returns CDR1 SGHVS and CDR2 FQNEAQ. DNA for the CDR3: TGTCCCGGGCAGGGCCGGATGGAGCCCCAGCATTTT. Protein: CPGQGRMEPQHF.

This chain links TRBV18 with TRBJ2-7, with TRBD1 identical over 7 bases. CDR3 length equals 14 residues. CDR1 and CDR2 (germline): KGHSH, LQKENI. J gave up 4 bases and V 4 bases, and 7 bases lay outside the gene matches. In DNA form, the CDR3 reads TGTGCCAGCTCACGGGGACAGCTTGATTACGAGCAGTACTTC. Translated: CASSRGQLDYEQYF.

Sample share makes this clone medium-sized (0.01 to 0.1%). The V gene is TRBV25-1, the J gene TRBJ2-1; tentative D call: TRBD2 (5 bases). This CDR3 is 13 amino acids long. Germline lookup yields CDR1 MGHDK and CDR2 SYGVNS. The V end lost 3 bases, the J end lost 4 bases, and 7 bases lay between the germline ends. CDR3 sequence (DNA): TGTGCCAGCAGTGATACGGGATACAATGAGCAGTTCTTC. Its protein product is CASSDTGYNEQFF. Together with reference TRBV25-1 and TRBJ2-1, the CDR3 gives the full variable domain: EADIYQTPRYLVIGTGKKITLECSQTMGHDKMYWYQQDPGMELHLIHYSYGVNSTEKGDLSSESTVSRIRTEHFPLTLESARPSHTSQYLCASSDTGYNEQFFGPGTRLTVL.

The chain combines TRBV7-2 with TRBJ1-1; tentatively, D is TRBD1 (5 bases). This CDR3 has 17 amino acids. V was clipped by 2 bases and J by 1 base, with 17 bases between them. Germline lookup yields CDR1 SGHTA and CDR2 FQGNSA. In DNA form, the CDR3 reads TGTGCCAGCAGCTTATCGGGACTACGGGGAAGGAACACTGAAGCTTTCTTT. Translation gives CASSLSGLRGRNTEAFF.

This chain links TRBV7-6 with TRBJ2-2; D is unresolved. Trimming cost V 5 bases and J 6 bases, with 4 bases left between them. CDR3 size: 11 residues. CDR1 SGHVS and CDR2 FNYEAQ come from the germline V gene. The CDR3 protein is CASSPPGELFF. The CDR3 coding sequence is TGTGCCAGCAGCCCACCCGGGGAGCTGTTTTTT.

The rearrangement joins TRBV2 to TRBJ1-5; no firm D call. The CDR3 sequence is 14 residues long. In germline, CDR1 is SNHLY, CDR2 FYNNEI. V lost 8 bases and J 2 bases, leaving 13 bases between the germline ends. The CDR3 nucleotides read TGTGCCAGCTCCCGCCTCGGAGGCAATCAGCCCCAGCATTTT. Protein: CASSRLGGNQPQHF.